Below are 24 T cell receptor beta chains sequenced from a single sample in a study of response to subunit inactivated influenza vaccine. TCRdb processed the RT-PCR reads anew with MiXCR; each CDR3 protein has one entry. The sample carries about 500,000 distinct CDR3 sequences, 16% recorded once. Sample: CD4+ T cells sorted from PBMCs, taken less than 25 months after vaccination. These receptors came from a man aged 45 to 70 who received an inactivated influenza vaccine.

V and J are TRBV15 and TRBJ1-5, with a weak D call TRBD1 (6 bases). This CDR3 is built from 15 residues. Per germline, CDR1 LNHNV and CDR2 YYDKDF (reference sequence). Trimming took 3 bases from V and 3 from J, leaving 12 bases between them. This CDR3 is CATSSRGNANQPQHF. CDR3 coding DNA: TGTGCCACCAGCAGTAGGGGGAATGCCAATCAGCCCCAGCATTTT.

At least ten counts were recorded for this clonotype. This sequence joins TRBV20-1 and TRBJ2-2; D not certain. Per the germline V gene, CDR1 is DFQATT and CDR2 is SNEGSKA (reference sequence). The CDR3 totals 16 residues. For the CDR3, the DNA is TGCAGCACACATAAGGGCGAAGGGCGGAACACCGGGGAGCTGTTTTTT. Translation: CSTHKGEGRNTGELFF.

This clonotype was counted only a few times. This CDR3 reads CASWLRQGGEAFF. In DNA form, the CDR3 reads TGCGCCAGCTGGCTTCGGCAGGGGGGAGAAGCTTTCTTT. The chain couples TRBV5-1 to TRBJ1-1; 7 bases map to TRBD1. V shed 7 bases, J shed 8 bases, and the junction held 11 bases outside the gene matches. The CDR3 is made up of 13 amino acids. From germline, CDR1 is SGHRS and CDR2 YFSETQ.

The chain employs TRBV21-1 and TRBJ2-5. TRBV21-1 is marked as a pseudogene. The CDR3 is 10 residues long. CDR3 loop: CASGVMTQYF. DNA for the CDR3: TGTGCTTCGGGTGTGATGACCCAGTACTTC.

V gene TRBV5-1 combines with J gene TRBJ1-2, with 11 positions matching TRBD1. CDR3 length equals 14 residues. Trimming took 4 bases from V and 6 from J; bases not matched to a gene: 5. Germline V CDR1 and CDR2: SGHRS, YFSETQ. CDR3: CASSLGQGVHGYTF. CDR3 nucleotides: TGCGCCAGCAGCCTGGGACAGGGGGTGCATGGCTACACCTTC.

The V call is TRBV28, the J call TRBJ1-3, with 7 bases that match TRBD1. The ends lost 6 bases at V and 4 bases at J; junction bases unmatched: 18. Germline-derived CDR1 and CDR2 are MDHEN and SYDVKM. CDR3 length equals 18 residues. The DNA for the CDR3 is TGTGCCAGCAGGGGGGCGAGACAGGGAGAGTATGACGGAAACACCATATATTTT. Its translation: CASRGARQGEYDGNTIYF. Full variable domain (outside the CDR3, taken from reference TRBV28 and TRBJ1-3): DVKVTQSSRYLVKRTGEKVFLECVQDMDHENMFWYRQDPGLGLRLIYFSYDVKMKEKGDIPEGYSVSREKKERFSLILESASTNQTSMYLCASRGARQGEYDGNTIYFGEGSWLTVV.

This clonotype was seen only once. The chain employs TRBV18 and TRBJ2-2; tentative D call: TRBD1 (6 bases). Looked up from germline, CDR1 is KGHSH and CDR2 is LQKENI. V was cut by 2 bases and J by 0 bases, with 10 bases left in between. The CDR3 loop spans 16 amino acids. In DNA, the CDR3 is TGTGCCAGCTCACCAGGACAGCTAACGAACACCGGGGAGCTGTTTTTT. It translates to CASSPGQLTNTGELFF.

This clonotype was seen only a few times. Germline is not matched at one junction end, which may reflect a read error. The genes are TRBV5-1 and TRBJ1-1; tentative D call: TRBD1 (5 bases). The CDR3 extends over 14 amino acids. The germline CDR1 and CDR2 sequences are SGHRS and YFSETQ. The CDR3 spells CASSLLGANTEAFF. The CDR3 bases are TGTGCCAGCAGCTTGTTAGGGGCGAACACTGAAGCTTTCTTT. Using reference TRBV5-1 and TRBJ1-1 for the parts outside the CDR3, the full variable domain is KAGVTQTPRYLIKTRGQQVTLSCSPISGHRSVSWYQQTPGQGLQFLFEYFSETQRNKGNFPGRFSGRQFSNSRSEMNVSTLELGDSALYLCASSLLGANTEAFFGQGTRLTVV.

The table lists this clonotype with many counts. CDR3 protein: CASRGDRGPAEAFF. The CDR3 nucleotides are TGTGCCAGCAGGGGGGACAGGGGGCCGGCTGAAGCTTTCTTT. The V gene is TRBV28, the J gene TRBJ1-1, with 12 bases fitting TRBD1. V lost 6 bases to trimming and J lost 6 bases; unmatched junction nucleotides: 5. The V gene's germline CDR1 is MDHEN and CDR2 SYDVKM. The CDR3 is 14 amino acids.

The sample holds a few counts of this clonotype. The chain joins TRBV20-1 to TRBJ2-3; weak D call: TRBD2 (5 bases). Germline values: CDR1 DFQATT, CDR2 SNEGSKA (reference sequence). The V end lost 0 bases, the J end lost 4 bases, and 11 bases lay between the germline ends. The CDR3 runs 14 residues. CDR3 residues: CSARDQSRADTQYF. DNA of the CDR3: TGCAGTGCTAGAGATCAGTCGAGGGCAGATACGCAGTATTTT.

The chain joins TRBV28 to TRBJ2-1; D not certain. The germline V gene has CDR1 MDHEN and CDR2 SYDVKM. With 6 bases removed from V and 6 bases from J, the gap between germline ends came to 18 bases. The CDR3 contains 15 residues. CDR3 protein: CASSPGAPPSNEQFF. CDR3 nucleotides: TGTGCCAGCAGCCCGGGCGCGCCCCCTTCCAATGAGCAGTTCTTC.

This clonotype was seen a few times. This chain uses TRBV21-1 with TRBJ2-5; the table's D call, TRBD1, was not checked against the DNA. TRBV21-1 is a documented pseudogene. The CDR3 length is 17 residues. The DNA for the CDR3 is TGTGCCAGCAGCAAAGCGGGGGGGTCCAAACTACAAGAGACCCAGTACTTC. This codes for CASSKAGGSKLQETQYF.

The gene calls are TRBV20-1 and TRBJ2-7; possible D gene TRBD1, 5 bases. This CDR3 is built from 15 residues. V dropped 6 bases and J dropped 0 bases, with 18 bases sitting between them. The germline V gene encodes CDR1 DFQATT and CDR2 SNEGSKA (reference sequence). CDR3 DNA: TGCAGTGCCAGGCTCCTACAGGAGTTCTCCTACGAGCAGTACTTC. Amino acid sequence: CSARLLQEFSYEQYF.

A few counts support this clonotype. The gene calls are TRBV3-1 and TRBJ2-7, with D perhaps TRBD1 or TRBD2 (5 bases each). The CDR3 sequence is 14 residues long. Trimming cost V 4 bases and J 5 bases, with 15 bases left between them. The germline V gene encodes CDR1 LGHDT and CDR2 YNNKEL (reference sequence). The CDR3 coding sequence is TGTGCCAGCAGCCTAAGGGTAGGGACCCACGAGCAGTACTTC. This encodes CASSLRVGTHEQYF.

The gene calls are TRBV6-5 and TRBJ1-1; D uncertain. Trimming left V 8 bases short and J 3 bases short, with 10 bases between. This CDR3 region has 12 residues. Germline V CDR1 and CDR2: MNHEY, SVGAGI. The CDR3 loop is CASGAWDTEAFF. The DNA for the CDR3 is TGTGCCAGCGGAGCATGGGACACTGAAGCTTTCTTT.

In this sample, this clonotype turned up a few times. This rearrangement joins TRBV20-1 to TRBJ1-1; no clear D gene. Germline CDR1 and CDR2: DFQATT and SNEGSKA (reference sequence). The CDR3 contains 13 residues. Trimming took 3 bases from V and 0 from J, leaving 8 bases between them. The CDR3 nucleotides are TGCAGTGCTAGCCGGGATGTGAACACTGAAGCTTTCTTT. Translation gives CSASRDVNTEAFF.

This clonotype has more than one count but fewer than ten. The chain carries TRBV7-9 and TRBJ1-1; TRBD1 agrees at 7 bases. V trimming: 8 bases; J trimming: 3 bases; junction bases outside the gene matches: 6. Germline V lookup: CDR1 SEHNR, CDR2 FQNEAQ (reference sequence). There are 13 residues in the CDR3. Here the CDR3 reads CASARGTDTEAFF. In DNA form, the CDR3 reads TGTGCCAGCGCACGGGGGACAGACACTGAAGCTTTCTTT. The complete variable domain, with remaining parts taken from reference TRBV7-9 and TRBJ1-1, reads DTGVSQNPRHKITKRGQNVTFRCDPISEHNRLYWYRQTLGQGPEFLTYFQNEAQLEKSRLLSDRFSAERPKGSFSTLEIQRTEQGDSAMYLCASARGTDTEAFFGQGTRLTVV.

This clonotype was counted between two and nine times. The chain has TRBV3-1 and TRBJ2-3, with TRBD2 matching 8 bases. CDR3 length equals 16 residues. The trim removed 3 bases at V and 3 bases at J, leaving 8 bases unmatched. The germline V gene encodes CDR1 LGHDT and CDR2 YNNKEL (reference sequence). CDR3 coding DNA: TGTGCCAGCAGCCAGACTAGCGTGCCAGGGACAGATACGCAGTATTTT. It encodes CASSQTSVPGTDTQYF.

This clonotype was seen a handful of times. The chain couples TRBV12-3 or TRBV12-4 to TRBJ2-5; possible D gene TRBD2, 5 bases. Trimming stripped 5 bases from V and 3 bases from J, with 16 bases between. The CDR3 is 15 residues long. The DNA for the CDR3 is TGTGCCAGCAGTCGGGGTTTGCTCTCTAAAGAGACCCAGTACTTC. Protein product: CASSRGLLSKETQYF.

The chain carries TRBV30 and TRBJ2-3; D unresolved. The CDR3 sequence is 15 residues long. V was pared by 2 bases and J by 0 bases, with 12 bases between. Germline assignment: CDR1 GTSNPN and CDR2 SVGIG (reference sequence). CDR3 region: CAWSTKGLSTDTQYF. In nucleotides, the CDR3 is TGTGCCTGGAGTACCAAAGGGCTAAGCACAGATACGCAGTATTTT. The whole variable domain, filled in from reference TRBV30 and TRBJ2-3, reads SQTIHQWPATLVQPVGSPLSLECTVEGTSNPNLYWYRQAAGRGLQLLFYSVGIGQISSEVPQNLSASRPQDRQFILSSKKLLLSDSGFYLCAWSTKGLSTDTQYFGPGTRLTVL.

This clonotype appeared a few times. The gene calls are TRBV5-1 and TRBJ2-2, with 7 bases lining up with TRBD1. Germline assignment: CDR1 SGHRS and CDR2 YFSETQ. The CDR3 runs to 16 residues. V was clipped by 5 bases and J by 4 bases; unmatched bases: 11. The CDR3 reads CASSGELAGGTGELFF. The CDR3, as DNA: TGCGCCAGCAGTGGGGAACTCGCAGGGGGCACCGGGGAGCTGTTTTTT.

CDR3: CAIRPGQGGEKLFF. DNA for the CDR3: TGTGCCATCAGGCCGGGACAGGGGGGAGAAAAACTGTTTTTT. The V call is TRBV10-3, the J call TRBJ1-4; 11 positions agree with TRBD1. The length of the CDR3 is 14 residues. Trimming cost V 6 bases and J 8 bases; bases outside gene matches: 5. Germline CDR1 reads ENHRY; CDR2 reads SYGVKD.

This clonotype was found a few times. The chain couples TRBV11-2 to TRBJ2-3, with 9 bases lining up with TRBD2. This CDR3 spans 14 amino acids. Looked up from germline, CDR1 is SGHAT and CDR2 is FQNNGV. V lost 0 bases, J lost 12 bases, and 7 bases stayed unmatched. CDR3 DNA sequence: TGTGCCAGCAGCTTAGAAGCTAGCGGGGATCCACAGTATTTT. Protein: CASSLEASGDPQYF.

This clonotype was picked up a small number of times. J is TRBJ2-7 and V is TRBV5-1; TRBD1 agrees at 10 bases. The V gene end was trimmed by 7 bases and the J gene end by 5 bases; junction bases not matched to a gene: 0. Germline V CDR1 and CDR2: SGHRS, YFSETQ. There are 11 residues in the CDR3. The CDR3 here is CASGTGDEQYF. CDR3 coding DNA: TGCGCCAGCGGGACAGGGGACGAGCAGTACTTC.